The 28 T cell receptor beta chains reported below all come from one sample, sequenced in a study of blood T cells in healthy people across ages. PCR was performed a second time for about 6 to 12 cycles using a sample-barcoded 5' primer and a J-beta primer mix. MiXCR, applied by TCRdb to the 5' RACE reads, yields one record per CDR3 protein. In the table there are approximately 800,000 distinct CDR3 sequences, approximately 25% of which are singletons. These data also featured in a second study, about T cells of mothers and their children.

Sequencing used blood. The receptors shown here come from a boy between 5 and 17 years old in good health.

The chain joins TRBV7-9 to TRBJ1-1; no clear D gene. The germline V gene has CDR1 SEHNR and CDR2 FQNEAQ (reference sequence). V lost 5 bases and J 7 bases, leaving 14 bases between the germline ends. This CDR3 has 13 residues. CDR3 coding DNA: TGTGCCAGCAGCCCCCATGTCACAGTTGAAGCTTTCTTT. Its translation: CASSPHVTVEAFF.

This clonotype was seen only a few times. The V call is TRBV20-1, the J call TRBJ2-3, with 7 bases identical to TRBD1. The CDR3 length is 14 residues. V shed 8 bases, J shed 0 bases, and the junction held 8 bases outside the gene matches. Germline CDR1 DFQATT, CDR2 SNEGSKA (reference sequence). This CDR3 is CSIGTAASTDTQYF. Here the CDR3 DNA reads TGCAGTATCGGGACAGCTGCTAGCACAGATACGCAGTATTTT.

The rearrangement joins TRBV29-1 to TRBJ2-5, with unresolved D. V was pared by 7 bases and J by 4 bases, with 16 bases between. Per the germline V gene, CDR1 is SQVTM and CDR2 is ANQGSEA. The CDR3 totals 13 residues. As DNA, the CDR3 is TGCAGCGCTCTCGTTGGGTGGGCAGAGACCCAGTACTTC. Protein product: CSALVGWAETQYF.

This clonotype was picked up a small number of times. The V and J genes are TRBV7-9 and TRBJ2-3, with D perhaps matching TRBD1 or TRBD2 (6 bases each). Germline V lookup: CDR1 SEHNR, CDR2 FQNEAQ (reference sequence). The V gene lost 5 bases and the J gene lost 2 bases, with 14 bases spanning the gap. The length of the CDR3 is 15 residues. The CDR3 DNA follows: TGTGCCAGCAGCCCTTATGGGGGGCCCACAGATACGCAGTATTTT. Translating it yields CASSPYGGPTDTQYF.

This clonotype was seen a handful of times. J is TRBJ2-5 and V is TRBV29-1; D uncertain. The length of the CDR3 is 13 residues. V dropped 6 bases and J dropped 2 bases, with 13 bases sitting between them. From germline, CDR1 is SQVTM and CDR2 ANQGSEA. CDR3 in DNA: TGCAGCGTGACCGAGGATTCGCAAGAGACCCAGTACTTC. As protein: CSVTEDSQETQYF.

A note on this clonotype: The junction differs from germline at one of its ends, possibly a read error. V is TRBV24-1 and J is TRBJ2-5, with 12 bases aligning to TRBD1. This CDR3 has 16 amino acids. Germline-derived CDR1 and CDR2 are KGHDR and SFDVKD. CDR3 residues: CATSDYGTGGRETRYF. The CDR3 bases are TGTGCCACCAGTGACTACGGGACAGGGGGCCGAGAGACCCGGTACTTC.

The CDR3 region has the DNA TGTGCCAGCGGAACAGGGCCCAATCAGCCCCAGCATTTT. Its translation is CASGTGPNQPQHF. The chain joins TRBV27 to TRBJ1-5; possible D gene TRBD1, 6 bases. The germline V gene has CDR1 MNHEY and CDR2 SMNVEV (reference sequence). The CDR3 runs to 13 residues. V was trimmed by 8 bases and J by 3 bases, leaving 11 bases between them.

V usage is TRBV7-2 and J usage is TRBJ2-7; D is undetermined. The CDR3 is 9 amino acids. CDR1 is SGHTA, CDR2 FQGNSA, per germline. V was clipped by 7 bases and J by 3 bases, with 1 base between them. In nucleotides, the CDR3 is TGTGCCAGCAACTACGAGCAGTACTTC. Its protein is CASNYEQYF.

This clonotype was counted between two and nine times. This chain connects TRBV29-1 to TRBJ2-7, with a weak D call TRBD1 (6 bases). CDR1 is SQVTM and CDR2 is ANQGSEA in the germline V gene. Trimming shortened V by 2 bases and J by 4 bases, and 6 bases separated the two germline ends. The CDR3 extends over 11 amino acids. CDR3 nucleotides: TGCAGCGTTGAAACAGGGTACGAGCAGTACTTC. This codes for CSVETGYEQYF.

This clonotype was seen only a few times. The chain combines TRBV20-1 with TRBJ2-5, with TRBD2 matching over 7 bases. The CDR3 extends over 15 amino acids. CDR1 DFQATT and CDR2 SNEGSKA come from the germline V gene (reference sequence). Trimming took 6 bases from V and 5 from J; bases not matched to a gene: 15. The CDR3 reads CSAHIGEGLGETQYF. The CDR3 DNA follows: TGCAGTGCCCACATCGGGGAGGGGTTGGGTGAGACCCAGTACTTC.

This clonotype was detected only a few times. The V call is TRBV29-1, the J call TRBJ2-1, with D maybe TRBD2 (5 bases). V lost 4 bases, J lost 0 bases, and 13 bases lay in between. Germline loops: CDR1 SQVTM, CDR2 ANQGSEA. This CDR3 spans 15 amino acids. CDR3 protein: CSVAATGSSYNEQFF. In DNA, the CDR3 is TGCAGCGTTGCTGCAACGGGGAGCTCCTACAATGAGCAGTTCTTC.

This clonotype came up a few times. The rearrangement uses TRBV20-1 and TRBJ2-4, with D perhaps matching TRBD1 or TRBD2 (5 bases each). V was pared by 6 bases and J by 6 bases, with 24 bases between. The CDR3 covers 16 residues. Per germline, CDR1 DFQATT and CDR2 SNEGSKA (reference sequence). This CDR3 is CSAPFRGPTIPNIQYF. For the CDR3, the DNA is TGCAGTGCCCCATTTAGGGGACCGACTATTCCAAACATTCAGTACTTC.

The rearrangement joins TRBV20-1 to TRBJ1-5, with TRBD1 identical over 10 bases. Unmatched junction bases numbered 17, after V lost 5 bases and J lost 7 bases. Germline V gene data show CDR1 as DFQATT and CDR2 as SNEGSKA (reference sequence). The CDR3 has 17 amino acids. CDR3 amino acids: CSAYFRDRGAAGQPQHF. The CDR3 DNA sequence: TGCAGTGCTTATTTCCGGGACAGGGGCGCTGCAGGGCAGCCCCAGCATTTT.

A few counts support this clonotype. V is TRBV10-3 and J is TRBJ2-1, with D maybe TRBD2 (6 bases). From germline, CDR1 is ENHRY and CDR2 SYGVKD. Deletions cut 3 bases from V and 7 bases from J, with 7 bases between. The CDR3 totals 12 residues. The chain's CDR3 is CAISDAGNEQFF. CDR3 in DNA: TGTGCCATCAGTGATGCGGGGAATGAGCAGTTCTTC.

The genes are TRBV20-1 and TRBJ2-7, with D possibly being TRBD2 (7 bases). Germline V gene lookup returns CDR1 DFQATT and CDR2 SNEGSKA (reference sequence). V was clipped by 5 bases and J by 0 bases, with 14 bases between them. The CDR3 is 14 amino acids. The CDR3, as DNA: TGCAGTGCTCGAGGGGGGGTTGGCTCCTACGAGCAGTACTTC. Protein: CSARGGVGSYEQYF.

This clonotype occurred a few times. The CDR3 bases are TGTGCCAGCAGTGAATCACAGGGGGACGAGCAGTACTTC. This codes for CASSESQGDEQYF. The chain joins TRBV6-1 to TRBJ2-7, with 8 bases matching TRBD1. Unmatched junction bases numbered 2, after V lost 2 bases and J lost 5 bases. The CDR3 loop spans 13 amino acids. Germline V gene lookup returns CDR1 MNHNS and CDR2 SASEGT.

The V gene is TRBV12-3 or TRBV12-4, the J gene TRBJ1-4, with D hard to call. The CDR3 spans 14 residues. Trimming removed 5 bases at V and 8 bases at J, with 15 bases between. The CDR3 loop reads CASSLNWVGEKLFF. Here the CDR3 DNA reads TGTGCCAGCAGTCTGAATTGGGTTGGGGAAAAACTGTTTTTT.

This clonotype has more than one count but fewer than ten. V is TRBV3-1 and J is TRBJ1-6; TRBD1 agrees at 7 bases. This CDR3 contains 17 residues. Germline loops: CDR1 LGHDT, CDR2 YNNKEL (reference sequence). V shed 4 bases, J shed 5 bases, and the junction held 11 bases outside the gene matches. In DNA form, the CDR3 reads TGTGCCAGCAGCCGCCCACCAGGGGGGACAGATAATTCACCCCTCCACTTT. Residues: CASSRPPGGTDNSPLHF.

With regard to this clonotype: Without the conserved terminal phenylalanine or tryptophan, this CDR3 likely stems from a read error. The chain joins TRBV5-5 to TRBJ1-4; 9 bases match TRBD1. Germline-derived CDR1 and CDR2 are SGHKS and YYEKEE (reference sequence). The CDR3 extends over 14 amino acids. The V segment lost 4 bases and the J segment 10 bases; nucleotides outside the gene matches: 8. The CDR3 nucleotides are TGTGCCAGCAGCCTGGGACAGGGAAGCCGAAAACTGTTTTCT. It specifies CASSLGQGSRKLFS.

The sample holds a few counts of this clonotype. The chain is built from TRBV7-2 and TRBJ2-7, with D perhaps assigned TRBD1 or TRBD2 (5 bases each). The germline V gene has CDR1 SGHTA and CDR2 FQGNSA. Trimming took 0 bases from V and 6 from J, leaving 15 bases between them. The CDR3 totals 15 residues. This CDR3 is CASSLASGASAEQYF. CDR3 in DNA: TGTGCCAGCAGCTTAGCGTCCGGGGCATCGGCCGAGCAGTACTTC.

This clonotype came up a few times. The chain links TRBV20-1 to TRBJ2-5, with D tentatively TRBD1 or TRBD2 (5 bases each). The length of the CDR3 is 14 residues. V gave up 3 bases and J gave up 1 base, with 12 bases separating them. The germline V gene encodes CDR1 DFQATT and CDR2 SNEGSKA (reference sequence). This CDR3 reads CSARRGGAQETQYF. The CDR3 nucleotides are TGCAGTGCTAGGAGGGGTGGGGCCCAAGAGACCCAGTACTTC.

The chain recombines TRBV5-6 with TRBJ1-2; no clear D gene. The CDR3 extends over 13 amino acids. Trimming removed 0 bases from V and 3 bases from J, with 6 bases in between. From germline, CDR1 is SGHDT and CDR2 YYEEEE. This chain's CDR3 is CASSLVVYYGYTF. The CDR3 DNA reads as TGTGCCAGCAGCTTGGTGGTCTACTATGGCTACACCTTC.

In this sample, this clonotype turned up a few times. The chain joins TRBV9 to TRBJ2-7; possible D gene TRBD2, 6 bases. CDR3 size: 14 residues. Trimming left V 0 bases short and J 7 bases short, with 14 bases between. Germline V gene lookup returns CDR1 SGDLS and CDR2 YYNGEE. The CDR3 reads CASSVAPMAGEQYF. As DNA, the CDR3 is TGTGCCAGCAGCGTAGCCCCGATGGCGGGGGAGCAGTACTTC. The variable domain in full, with the rest retrieved from reference TRBV9 and TRBJ2-7, is DSGVTQTPKHLITATGQRVTLRCSPRSGDLSVYWYQQSLDQGLQFLIQYYNGEERAKGNILERFSAQQFPDLHSELNLSSLELGDSALYFCASSVAPMAGEQYFGPGTRLTVT.

This clonotype was observed a handful of times. The J gene is TRBJ2-7, the V gene TRBV6-2 or TRBV6-3; 8 bases align to TRBD1. The germline CDR1 and CDR2 sequences are MNHEY and SVGEGT. V shed 6 bases, J shed 4 bases, and the junction held 8 bases outside the gene matches. The length of the CDR3 is 14 residues. Here the CDR3 reads CASRTDRGSYEQYF. The CDR3, as DNA: TGTGCCAGCAGAACCGACAGGGGAAGTTACGAGCAGTACTTC.

This clonotype came up once. The gene calls are TRBV27 and TRBJ2-4, with D hard to call. V dropped 8 bases and J dropped 0 bases, with 14 bases sitting between them. CDR1 is MNHEY, CDR2 SMNVEV, per germline (reference sequence). This CDR3 spans 15 amino acids. CDR3 nucleotides: TGTGCCAGCTCCCGACCGAGACTAGCCAAAAACATTCAGTACTTC. It translates to CASSRPRLAKNIQYF.

The rearrangement uses TRBV5-1 and TRBJ2-1; 9 bases line up with TRBD2. Germline assignment: CDR1 SGHRS and CDR2 YFSETQ. There are 16 residues in the CDR3. The ends lost 4 bases at V and 2 bases at J; junction bases unmatched: 7. The CDR3 coding sequence is TGCGCCAGCAGCGACGTACTAGCGGGCCCCTACAATGAGCAGTTCTTC. Translated, it gives CASSDVLAGPYNEQFF.

The chain has TRBV7-9 and TRBJ2-3; 8 bases are a match to TRBD2. V dropped 5 bases and J dropped 0; count of bases not matched to a gene: 4. The CDR3 consists of 15 residues. From germline, CDR1 is SEHNR and CDR2 FQNEAQ (reference sequence). CDR3 loop: CASSATGGSTDTQYF. In nucleotides, the CDR3 is TGTGCCAGCAGCGCGACGGGGGGGAGCACAGATACGCAGTATTTT.

The chain employs TRBV7-3 and TRBJ2-4; no firm D call. V lost 5 bases and J 7 bases, leaving 12 bases between the germline ends. Germline V gene lookup returns CDR1 SGHTA and CDR2 FQGTGA. This CDR3 comprises 13 residues. This chain's CDR3 is CASSLLLGNIQYF. DNA for the CDR3: TGTGCCAGCAGCCTCCTACTCGGGAACATTCAGTACTTC.